Following are 30 T cell receptor beta chains from one sample sequenced in a study of vaccination effects on CD4 cells after COVID-19. Their antigens remain unidentified. Some clones are missing from TCRdb's copy, which holds only in-frame ones; the method was immunoSEQ multiplex PCR. This sample has 70,000 to 85,000 clones; around 80% occur once, and the top ten carry more than 1%. Before sequencing took place, the ViraFEST assay used viral peptide pools to expand antigen-specific CD4+ T cells. When about ten days of culture had elapsed, CD4+ T cells were isolated. The vaccine given was either BNT162b2 or mRNA-1273, in two doses. The specimen comprised CD4+ T cells from PBMCs cultured with HCoV-229E spike peptides, sampled after COVID-19 vaccination. The origin of the receptors is a human donor who received a COVID-19 vaccine.

The chain carries TRBV3-1 (or the pseudogene TRBV3-2) and TRBJ1-3; D remains ambiguous. V was shortened by 1 base and J by 2 bases, with 9 bases between the two germline ends. In germline, CDR1 is LGHDT, CDR2 YNNKEL (reference sequence). This CDR3 has 15 amino acids. The DNA for the CDR3 is TGTGCCAGCAGCCAAGTGGCGACAACTGGAAACACCATATATTTT. Translated, it gives CASSQVATTGNTIYF.

This sequence joins TRBV4-3 and TRBJ2-3, with 7 bases identical to TRBD1. Per germline, CDR1 LGHNA and CDR2 YSLEER. CDR3 size: 17 residues. V was pared by 4 bases and J by 2 bases, with 12 bases of the junction left unmatched. The DNA for the CDR3 is TGCGCCAGCAGCCCAAATACCGGGACAGCTTTCACAGATACGCAGTATTTT. This sequence encodes CASSPNTGTAFTDTQYF.

The chain links TRBV24-1 to TRBJ2-5; the match to TRBD1 covers 8 bases. The J segment lost 5 bases and the V segment lost 4 bases, leaving 11 bases of the junction unmatched. Germline lookup yields CDR1 KGHDR and CDR2 SFDVKD. This CDR3 contains 16 residues. CDR3: CATSDPTRGLRETQYF. Written as DNA, the CDR3 is TGTGCCACCAGTGACCCGACCAGGGGGCTAAGGGAGACCCAGTACTTC.

The V and J genes are TRBV6-1 and TRBJ2-7, with 8 bases fitting TRBD1. The CDR3 has 14 amino acids. In germline, CDR1 is MNHNS, CDR2 SASEGT. With V trimmed by 1 base and J by 6 bases, 5 bases remained unmatched. The CDR3 loop is CASSEGTGTREQYV. Written as DNA, the CDR3 is TGTGCCAGCAGTGAAGGGACAGGGACCCGCGAGCAGTACGTC.

This clone was seen once. Other DNA sequences in the same sample also yield this CDR3. This sequence joins TRBV24-1 and TRBJ1-2, with D possibly being TRBD1 (6 bases). V gave up 4 bases and J gave up 8 bases, with 10 bases separating them. The CDR3 loop spans 12 amino acids. In germline, CDR1 is KGHDR, CDR2 SFDVKD. This chain's CDR3 is CATSDRGYGYTF. CDR3 DNA sequence: TGTGCCACCAGTGACAGGGGTTACGGCTACACCTTC.

The chain uses TRBV14 and TRBJ2-2, with a weak D call TRBD1 (6 bases). V shed 6 bases and J shed 5 bases, with 19 bases lying between them. The CDR3 has 16 amino acids. Germline V gene sequence: CDR1 SGHDN, CDR2 FVKESK. CDR3 region: CASSRNRDTSTGELFF. CDR3 coding DNA: TGTGCCAGCAGTCGGAACCGGGACACCTCGACCGGGGAGCTGTTTTTT.

In DNA, the CDR3 is TGTGCCAGCAGCTCAGCGTTAATTAGGGGATCACCCCTCCACTTT. It specifies CASSSALIRGSPLHF. This chain joins TRBV14 and TRBJ1-6; D perhaps matches TRBD1 (5 bases). Between the trimmed V and J ends, which lost 5 bases and 10 bases, there was a span of 18 bases. Looked up from germline, CDR1 is SGHDN and CDR2 is FVKESK. The CDR3 runs to 15 residues.

The chain is built from TRBV18 and TRBJ1-2; possible D gene TRBD1, 5 bases. Trimming left V 3 bases short and J 8 bases short, with 16 bases between. This CDR3 contains 14 residues. Germline V gives CDR1 KGHSH, CDR2 LQKENI. The CDR3 nucleotides are TGTGCCAGCTCACCGGGGCTGGGCTTGGGCGGCTACACCTTC. Protein product: CASSPGLGLGGYTF. Full variable domain (rest looked up from reference TRBV18 and TRBJ1-2): NAGVMQNPRHLVRRRGQEARLRCSPMKGHSHVYWYRQLPEEGLKFMVYLQKENIIDESGMPKERFSAEFPKEGPSILRIQQVVRGDSAAYFCASSPGLGLGGYTFGSGTRLTVV.

The chain uses TRBV5-1 and TRBJ2-5; 11 nucleotides align to TRBD2. The CDR3 loop spans 19 amino acids. Trimming at V came to 4 bases and at J to 5 bases, leaving 19 bases not matched to a gene. Germline V gene data show CDR1 as SGHRS and CDR2 as YFSETQ. In DNA form, the CDR3 reads TGCGCCAGCAGCGCAGCCCCTTTAAGTAGCGGGGGGGCCGGGGAGACCCAGTACTTC. The encoded protein is CASSAAPLSSGGAGETQYF.

The sample holds one count of this clone. The chain uses TRBV18 and TRBJ2-5, with TRBD2 matching 7 bases. V was pared by 5 bases and J by 5 bases, with 5 bases of the junction left unmatched. The germline CDR1 and CDR2 sequences are KGHSH and LQKENI. This CDR3 region has 13 residues. The CDR3 region is CASSIGLEETQYF. The CDR3 DNA reads as TGTGCCAGCTCAATTGGACTAGAGGAGACCCAGTACTTC.

This clone was picked up one time. V usage is TRBV4-2 and J usage is TRBJ1-1; no firm D call. Per the germline V gene, CDR1 is LGHNA and CDR2 is YNFKEQ. V was cut by 2 bases and J by 3 bases, with 7 bases left in between. CDR3 size: 13 residues. CDR3 sequence reads: CASSQLMDTEAFF. DNA for the CDR3: TGTGCCAGCAGCCAACTGATGGACACTGAAGCTTTCTTT.

The chain recombines TRBV7-2 with TRBJ1-3; no firm D call. V shed 5 bases and J shed 0 bases, with 8 bases lying between them. Germline CDR1 is SGHTA and CDR2 is FQGNSA. The CDR3 is made up of 14 amino acids. CDR3 coding DNA: TGTGCCAGCAGCCCTCAGATCTCTGGAAACACCATATATTTT. Translated, it gives CASSPQISGNTIYF.

This clone was picked up one time. The rearrangement uses TRBV24-1 and TRBJ2-3, with D tentatively TRBD2 (5 bases). The ends were cut back, 5 bases at V and 0 bases at J, with 8 bases in the middle. The CDR3 spans 14 residues. Looked up from germline, CDR1 is KGHDR and CDR2 is SFDVKD. CDR3 amino acids: CATSGGLSTDTQYF. CDR3 DNA: TGTGCCACCAGTGGAGGGCTTAGCACAGATACGCAGTATTTT.

Only a few counts were recorded for this clone. DNA of the CDR3: TGTGCCAGCAAGTTAGCGGGGGGTGATACGCAGTATTTT. Its translation: CASKLAGGDTQYF. V usage is TRBV12-3 or TRBV12-4 and J usage is TRBJ2-3; TRBD2 matches 10 bases. The CDR3 runs 13 residues. The V gene end was trimmed by 7 bases and the J gene end by 6 bases; junction bases not matched to a gene: 4.

The chain links TRBV10-3 to TRBJ1-6; 7 nucleotides agree with TRBD1. J was trimmed by 7 bases and V by 8 bases; bases with no gene match: 11. Germline-derived CDR1 and CDR2 are ENHRY and SYGVKD. CDR3 size: 15 residues. The CDR3 DNA is TGTGCCATCGGGGCAGGGGGTGAAAGGAATTCACCCCTCCACTTT. This encodes CAIGAGGERNSPLHF.

The V gene is TRBV6-5, the J gene TRBJ2-1, with 9 bases aligning to TRBD1. The CDR3 runs to 13 residues. Trimming took 10 bases from V and 6 from J; bases not matched to a gene: 7. The germline CDR1 and CDR2 sequences are MNHEY and SVGAGI. CDR3 sequence reads: CATGQGLGNEQFF. CDR3 nucleotide sequence: TGTGCCACTGGACAGGGGTTAGGCAATGAGCAGTTCTTC.

This clone was counted only a few times. V and J are TRBV6-5 and TRBJ2-7; D may match TRBD1 or TRBD2 (5 bases each). The germline V gene encodes CDR1 MNHEY and CDR2 SVGAGI. The V end lost 6 bases, the J end lost 7 bases, and 19 bases lay between the germline ends. CDR3 length: 14 amino acids. The CDR3 nucleotides read TGTGCCAGCAGCACCGGGACCTCCGCTTCGGAGCAGTACGTC. This encodes CASSTGTSASEQYV.

The V gene is TRBV19, the J gene TRBJ2-7; D might be TRBD2 (5 bases). V was pared by 5 bases and J by 4 bases, with 15 bases between. Germline lookup yields CDR1 LNHDA and CDR2 SQIVND (reference sequence). This CDR3 is 14 amino acids long. The CDR3 protein is CASSPRGRLYEQYV. CDR3 nucleotide sequence: TGTGCCAGTAGTCCAAGAGGGAGACTTTACGAGCAGTACGTC.

This clone was detected only a few times. J is TRBJ2-2 and V is TRBV7-2, with D perhaps TRBD2 (6 bases). In germline, CDR1 is SGHTA, CDR2 FQGNSA. This CDR3 comprises 17 residues. The V end lost 4 bases, the J end lost 5 bases, and 20 bases lay between the germline ends. CDR3 amino acids: CASSSSPRGGATGELFF. CDR3 nucleotides: TGTGCCAGCAGCTCCTCTCCTAGGGGCGGGGCGACCGGGGAGCTGTTTTTT.

This sequence joins TRBV24-1 and TRBJ2-3; D is ambiguous. With 1 base removed from V and 3 bases from J, the gap between germline ends came to 1 base. CDR1 and CDR2 from the germline V gene are KGHDR and SFDVKD. The CDR3 extends over 12 amino acids. The CDR3 sequence is CATSDFTDTQYF. CDR3 DNA: TGTGCCACCAGTGATTTTACAGATACGCAGTATTTT.

The V gene is TRBV7-6, the J gene TRBJ2-1; D is perhaps TRBD1 (5 bases). Germline V lookup: CDR1 SGHVS, CDR2 FNYEAQ. This CDR3 has 15 residues. Trimming shortened V by 3 bases and J by 2 bases, and 11 bases separated the two germline ends. The CDR3 nucleotides are TGTGCCAGCAGCTTCGACAGTGCCCCCTACAATGAGCAGTTCTTC. It codes for CASSFDSAPYNEQFF. Together with reference TRBV7-6 and TRBJ2-1, the CDR3 gives the full variable domain: GAGVSQSPRYKVTKRGQDVALRCDPISGHVSLYWYRQALGQGPEFLTYFNYEAQQDKSGLPNDRFSAERPEGSISTLTIQRTEQRDSAMYRCASSFDSAPYNEQFFGPGTRLTVL.

The V gene is TRBV18, the J gene TRBJ1-2; D is undetermined. Germline CDR1 and CDR2: KGHSH and LQKENI. The CDR3 loop spans 15 amino acids. Trimming shortened V by 3 bases and J by 1 base, and 12 bases separated the two germline ends. The DNA for the CDR3 is TGTGCCAGCTCACCCCAAACCACAGTTAACTATGGCTACACCTTC. This sequence encodes CASSPQTTVNYGYTF.

The J gene is TRBJ2-2, the V gene TRBV2; 8 bases are a match to TRBD1. After removal of 8 bases from V and 4 bases from J, the junction contained 9 bases not matched to a gene. The germline gives CDR1 SNHLY, CDR2 FYNNEI. The CDR3 loop spans 15 amino acids. CDR3 sequence: CASGLQGAVTGELFF. The CDR3 bases are TGTGCCAGCGGTCTTCAGGGGGCCGTCACCGGGGAGCTGTTTTTT.

This clone was found a few times. The V and J genes are TRBV7-2 and TRBJ2-3, with D hard to call. This CDR3 contains 15 residues. The germline gives CDR1 SGHTA, CDR2 FQGNSA. Trimming cost V 0 bases and J 4 bases, with 11 bases left between them. The CDR3 nucleotides read TGTGCCAGCAGCTTAGCCCACCACTACGCAGATACGCAGTATTTT. Translated, it gives CASSLAHHYADTQYF.

This clone was counted a few times. This chain links TRBV9 with TRBJ2-7; TRBD2 is a possible D gene (6 bases). CDR3 length: 14 residues. The germline V and J ends were trimmed by 4 bases and 3 bases, with 14 bases remaining between them. Germline V gene lookup returns CDR1 SGDLS and CDR2 YYNGEE. Here the CDR3 reads CASSRPGDLYEQYV. In DNA, the CDR3 is TGTGCCAGCAGCCGCCCGGGGGACCTCTACGAGCAGTACGTC.

The genes are TRBV19 and TRBJ1-2; D perhaps matches TRBD1 (6 bases). The V and J ends lost 1 base and 4 bases respectively, with 7 bases between them. The CDR3 runs 13 residues. CDR1 LNHDA and CDR2 SQIVND come from the germline V gene (reference sequence). The CDR3 nucleotides are TGTGCCAGTAGTATAGGCAGGGGCTATGGCTACACCTTC. As protein: CASSIGRGYGYTF. The full variable domain, completed using reference TRBV19 and TRBJ1-2, is DGGITQSPKYLFRKEGQNVTLSCEQNLNHDAMYWYRQDPGQGLRLIYYSQIVNDFQKGDIAEGYSVSREKKESFPLTVTSAQKNPTAFYLCASSIGRGYGYTFGSGTRLTVV.

The chain has TRBV5-1 and TRBJ2-5; 8 bases line up with TRBD2. CDR1 is SGHRS, CDR2 YFSETQ, per germline. The CDR3 runs to 14 residues. V gave up 9 bases and J gave up 1 base; unmatched junction bases: 8. The CDR3 DNA follows: TGCGCCACCGGACGGGGGGGGCCCCAAGAGACCCAGTACTTC. Its protein product is CATGRGGPQETQYF. The complete variable domain, with remaining parts taken from reference TRBV5-1 and TRBJ2-5, reads KAGVTQTPRYLIKTRGQQVTLSCSPISGHRSVSWYQQTPGQGLQFLFEYFSETQRNKGNFPGRFSGRQFSNSRSEMNVSTLELGDSALYLCATGRGGPQETQYFGPGTRLLVL.

This chain's CDR3 is CASSQGQGGNGYTF. The CDR3 bases are TGTGCCAGCTCTCAGGGACAGGGAGGTAATGGCTACACCTTC. V gene TRBV18 combines with J gene TRBJ1-2; 9 nucleotides line up with TRBD1. Germline CDR1 is KGHSH and CDR2 is LQKENI. V lost 6 bases, J lost 6 bases, and 8 bases stayed unmatched. The length of the CDR3 is 14 residues. The complete variable domain, with remaining parts taken from reference TRBV18 and TRBJ1-2, reads NAGVMQNPRHLVRRRGQEARLRCSPMKGHSHVYWYRQLPEEGLKFMVYLQKENIIDESGMPKERFSAEFPKEGPSILRIQQVVRGDSAAYFCASSQGQGGNGYTFGSGTRLTVV.

This clone occurred once. This sequence joins TRBV10-3 and TRBJ1-1; perhaps TRBD1 as D (6 bases). The CDR3 covers 13 residues. Trimming shortened V by 0 bases and J by 6 bases, and 8 bases separated the two germline ends. Per germline, CDR1 ENHRY and CDR2 SYGVKD. The CDR3 is CAISESDSPEAFF. CDR3 bases: TGTGCCATCAGTGAGTCGGACAGTCCTGAAGCTTTCTTT.

The chain employs TRBV24-1 and TRBJ1-5; D may be TRBD1 (6 bases). The CDR3 spans 16 residues. Between the trimmed V and J ends, which lost 4 bases and 3 bases, there was a span of 15 bases. Germline V gene data show CDR1 as KGHDR and CDR2 as SFDVKD. CDR3 nucleotides: TGTGCCACCAGTGAGACTCCACAGGGAATCAATCAGCCCCAGCATTTT. This gives the protein CATSETPQGINQPQHF.